The next 21 T cell receptor beta chains were all read from a single sample in a study of brain T cells in children with intractable seizures. Assay: immunoSEQ multiplex PCR; the TCRdb copy retains only in-frame clones and omits some. There are about 340,000 clones in the sample; over 90% occur only once, and 4.5% to 7% lies in the top ten. The time point is: blood from clinic visit 5 months post-surgery; TSC patient then seizure free. The sample in question was peripheral blood, obtained approximately 5 months after surgery. These receptors all stem from a boy under two years old with tuberous sclerosis and intractable seizures.

This chain joins TRBV19 and TRBJ2-7, with 8 bases matching TRBD2. The germline V gene encodes CDR1 LNHDA and CDR2 SQIVND (reference sequence). This CDR3 has 15 residues. With V trimmed by 4 bases and J by 6 bases, 11 bases remained unmatched. The CDR3 DNA sequence: TGTGCCAGTAGTAGGCTAGCGGGTACCCCTGGCGAGCAGTACTTC. This translates into CASSRLAGTPGEQYF.

This chain joins TRBV5-1 and TRBJ2-3; 9 nucleotides agree with TRBD1. CDR3 length equals 16 residues. The trim removed 3 bases at V and 2 bases at J, leaving 7 bases unmatched. Per the germline V gene, CDR1 is SGHRS and CDR2 is YFSETQ. The CDR3 sequence is CASSWGTGRVTDTQYF. CDR3 DNA: TGCGCCAGCAGCTGGGGGACAGGGAGGGTCACAGATACGCAGTATTTT.

The J gene is TRBJ2-1, the V gene TRBV5-4; TRBD2 matches at 10 bases. CDR1 and CDR2 from the germline V gene are SGHNT and YYREEE (reference sequence). The CDR3 extends over 15 amino acids. Trimming took 0 bases from V and 8 from J; bases not matched to a gene: 5. CDR3 nucleotides: TGTGCCAGCAGCTTGGAACTAGCGGGGAAGGATGAGCAGTTCTTC. This gives the protein CASSLELAGKDEQFF.

V and J are TRBV7-9 and TRBJ1-1, with D possibly being TRBD1 (5 bases). Trimming removed 5 bases at V and 7 bases at J, with 17 bases between. Germline V CDR1 and CDR2: SEHNR, FQNEAQ (reference sequence). This CDR3 region has 14 residues. In nucleotides, the CDR3 is TGTGCCAGCAGCCCGGACACGGCAGCAATTGAAGCTTTCTTT. It is translated as CASSPDTAAIEAFF.

The V gene is TRBV6-6, the J gene TRBJ1-3; no reliable D call. Germline-derived CDR1 and CDR2 are MNHNY and SVGAGI (reference sequence). Trimming took 6 bases from V and 0 from J, leaving 12 bases between them. The CDR3 is 15 amino acids. The chain's CDR3 is CASRRTASSGNTIYF. CDR3 DNA sequence: TGTGCCAGCAGAAGGACGGCTAGCTCTGGAAACACCATATATTTT.

Written as DNA, the CDR3 is TGTGCCAGCAGCTGGAGGTTTAGCACAGATACGCAGTATTTT. As protein: CASSWRFSTDTQYF. The V call is TRBV5-6, the J call TRBJ2-3, with D perhaps matching TRBD2 (5 bases). The CDR3 runs to 14 residues. Between the trimmed V and J ends, which lost 3 bases and 0 bases, there was a span of 8 bases. Germline-derived CDR1 and CDR2 are SGHDT and YYEEEE.

The chain carries TRBV10-3 and TRBJ2-7, with TRBD2 identical over 9 bases. In germline, CDR1 is ENHRY, CDR2 SYGVKD. The V and J ends lost 0 bases and 6 bases, in that order; junction bases with no gene match: 6. This CDR3 is 15 amino acids long. The CDR3 coding sequence is TGTGCCATCAGTGAGTCGCCTGCGGGAGGGCCCGAGCAGTACTTC. Translated: CAISESPAGGPEQYF.

The rearrangement joins TRBV2 to TRBJ1-6; no clear D. Germline CDR1 SNHLY, CDR2 FYNNEI. The CDR3 loop spans 12 amino acids. The germline V and J ends were trimmed by 8 bases and 13 bases, with 15 bases remaining between them. CDR3 coding DNA: TGTGCCAGCTCCCCCGGCAGATCGCCCCTCCACTTT. Its protein product is CASSPGRSPLHF.

The CDR3 sequence is CAAGTGTPYEQYF. DNA of the CDR3: TGTGCTGCTGGGACAGGAACCCCCTACGAGCAGTACTTC. The V call is TRBV6-5, the J call TRBJ2-7; TRBD1 aligns across 8 bases. The CDR3 has 13 residues. Germline values: CDR1 MNHEY, CDR2 SVGAGI.

V is TRBV5-1 and J is TRBJ2-5, with TRBD1 as a possible D gene (6 bases). Per germline, CDR1 SGHRS and CDR2 YFSETQ. The CDR3 has 13 residues. V lost 4 bases and J 0 bases, leaving 7 bases between the germline ends. CDR3 in amino acids: CASSRTDQETQYF. The CDR3 nucleotides read TGCGCCAGCAGCCGGACAGACCAAGAGACCCAGTACTTC.

The V call is TRBV12-3 or TRBV12-4, the J call TRBJ1-1; no definite D call. The ends were cut back, 3 bases at V and 6 bases at J, with 11 bases in the middle. CDR3 length equals 13 residues. CDR3 DNA sequence: TGTGCCAGCAGTTTCGCCCTCGGGCCTGAAGCTTTCTTT. It codes for CASSFALGPEAFF.

The chain uses TRBV4-1 and TRBJ1-1; D unresolved. The CDR3 spans 13 residues. The V end was cut by 0 bases, the J end by 1 base, with 3 bases between. Germline V lookup: CDR1 MGHRA, CDR2 YSYEKL. DNA of the CDR3: TGCGCCAGCAGCCAAGATCCGAACACTGAAGCTTTCTTT. It yields the protein CASSQDPNTEAFF.

V gene TRBV7-9 combines with J gene TRBJ2-1; no clear D. This CDR3 region has 14 residues. From germline, CDR1 is SEHNR and CDR2 FQNEAQ (reference sequence). The ends were cut back, 5 bases at V and 0 bases at J, with 8 bases in the middle. CDR3 amino acids: CASSPSYSYNEQFF. The DNA of the CDR3 is TGTGCCAGCAGCCCCTCGTACTCCTACAATGAGCAGTTCTTC. The full variable domain, in which reference TRBV7-9 and TRBJ2-1 provide the parts outside the CDR3, is DTGVSQNPRHKITKRGQNVTFRCDPISEHNRLYWYRQTLGQGPEFLTYFQNEAQLEKSRLLSDRFSAERPKGSFSTLEIQRTEQGDSAMYLCASSPSYSYNEQFFGPGTRLTVL.

The chain has TRBV7-2 and TRBJ1-2, with D possibly being TRBD1 (5 bases). Trimming removed 4 bases at V and 5 bases at J, with 14 bases between. Germline values: CDR1 SGHTA, CDR2 FQGNSA. The CDR3 covers 14 residues. The CDR3 loop reads CASSSGGWTYGYTF. In nucleotides, the CDR3 is TGTGCCAGCAGCTCCGGGGGATGGACATATGGCTACACCTTC.

This clone has just a few counts. The chain employs TRBV7-8 and TRBJ2-5, with a weak D call TRBD1 (6 bases). The CDR3 consists of 14 residues. Trimming took off 4 bases at V and 1 base at J, with 10 bases between the two ends. Looked up from germline, CDR1 is SGHVS and CDR2 is FQNEAQ. CDR3 sequence reads: CASSSWDTQETQYF. CDR3 coding DNA: TGTGCCAGCAGCTCCTGGGACACCCAAGAGACCCAGTACTTC.

The V gene is TRBV27, the J gene TRBJ2-3, with 8 bases that match TRBD2. V gave up 5 bases and J gave up 0 bases; unmatched junction bases: 4. Germline V gene lookup returns CDR1 MNHEY and CDR2 SMNVEV (reference sequence). The CDR3 contains 15 residues. The CDR3 region is CASSGLAGSTDTQYF. The CDR3 DNA is TGTGCCAGCAGTGGTCTAGCGGGTAGCACAGATACGCAGTATTTT.

V usage is TRBV11-2 and J usage is TRBJ1-2; the D gene is possibly TRBD1 (5 bases). V lost 1 base to trimming and J lost 2 bases, with 11 bases between them. CDR1 SGHAT and CDR2 FQNNGV come from the germline V gene. This CDR3 is built from 15 residues. For the CDR3, the DNA is TGTGCCAGCAGCTTAGGTGTGGGGGGAAACTATGGCTACACCTTC. Translated: CASSLGVGGNYGYTF.

Remarks on this clone: Other DNA sequences in this specimen translate into the identical CDR3. The V and J genes are TRBV30 and TRBJ1-5, with D tentatively TRBD1 (5 bases). Germline lookup yields CDR1 GTSNPN and CDR2 SVGIG (reference sequence). The germline V and J ends were trimmed by 0 bases and 5 bases, with 8 bases remaining between them. This CDR3 has 13 amino acids. CDR3 sequence (DNA): TGTGCCTGGAGTGTTAGAGGGGATCAGCCCCAGCATTTT. It translates to CAWSVRGDQPQHF. Full variable domain (missing parts from reference TRBV30 and TRBJ1-5): SQTIHQWPATLVQPVGSPLSLECTVEGTSNPNLYWYRQAAGRGLQLLFYSVGIGQISSEVPQNLSASRPQDRQFILSSKKLLLSDSGFYLCAWSVRGDQPQHFGDGTRLSIL.

The genes are TRBV6-5 and TRBJ2-3; no reliable D call. The V gene's germline CDR1 is MNHEY and CDR2 SVGAGI. V lost 11 bases and J 1 base, leaving 19 bases between the germline ends. This CDR3 is 15 amino acids long. The CDR3: CAVSWPAWGTDTQYF. CDR3 in DNA: TGTGCCGTATCTTGGCCCGCTTGGGGCACAGATACGCAGTATTTT.

J is TRBJ1-1 and V is TRBV29-1; 10 nucleotides align to TRBD1. Unmatched junction bases numbered 10, after V lost 7 bases and J lost 5 bases. Germline CDR1 and CDR2: SQVTM and ANQGSEA. The CDR3 loop spans 14 amino acids. In nucleotides, the CDR3 is TGCAGCGGAACACCGGGACAGGGGACAACTGAAGCTTTCTTT. It encodes CSGTPGQGTTEAFF.

J is TRBJ1-6 and V is TRBV3-1 (or the pseudogene TRBV3-2), with 10 nucleotides matching TRBD1. Germline trimming cut 8 bases from V and 6 bases from J; bases unmatched to any gene: 4. CDR1 LGHDT and CDR2 YNNKEL come from the germline V gene (reference sequence). This CDR3 is 14 amino acids long. CDR3 sequence: CASSWDRGNSPLHF. The CDR3 DNA reads TGTGCCAGCTCTTGGGACAGGGGTAATTCACCCCTCCACTTT.